A selection of T cell receptor beta chains follows, all from one sample in a study of identical twins. TCRdb recomputed calls from the 5' RACE reads with MiXCR, one row per CDR3 protein. Of about 290,000 distinct CDR3 sequences listed, roughly 10% are singletons. The sample also formed part of further work on yellow fever vaccine responses in identical twins.

The specimen sequenced was CD8+ T cells sorted from blood. The receptors shown here come from a woman aged 18-29 years in good health. The CDR3 runs from the conserved cysteine through the conserved F or W. D genes are given only for firm matches. Clone sizes are given selectively: once, few, many, or a class where the clone is expanded.

j_call d_call v_call clone_size cdr3_nt cdr3_aa
TRBJ2-7 TRBD2 TRBV20-1 few TGCAGTGCAAAGCGGGAGGGTGACTTGTACGAGCAGTACTTC CSAKREGDLYEQYF
TRBJ2-1 NA TRBV20-1 few TGCAGTGCTAGCCTCTGGAGCTCCTACAATGAGCAGTTCTTC CSASLWSSYNEQFF
TRBJ2-7 NA TRBV2 few TGTGCCAGCAGTGACCGGGATCCCTACGAGCAGTACTTC CASSDRDPYEQYF
TRBJ2-5 NA TRBV7-8 few TGTGCCAGCAGCTTCGTCAGGGCCCAAGAGACCCAGTACTTC CASSFVRAQETQYF
TRBJ2-3 NA TRBV4-3 many TGCGCCAGCAGCCTCGAACAAACAGCAGATACGCAGTATTTT CASSLEQTADTQYF
TRBJ1-5 NA TRBV4-2 NA TGTGCCAGCGGCCAACCTGGCCAGCCCCAGCATTTT CASGQPGQPQHF
TRBJ2-3 NA TRBV7-9 NA TGTGCCAGCAGCCTGGGGGACCAACAATACACAGATACGCAGTATTTT CASSLGDQQYTDTQYF
TRBJ2-2 NA TRBV9 NA TGTGCCAGCAGCGCCGGGACTTCGAACACCGGGGAGCTGTTTTTT CASSAGTSNTGELFF
TRBJ2-7 TRBD1 TRBV4-3 NA TGCGCCAGCAGCCAAGACGGGGACAGGCTTGGTCCCTACGAGCAGTACTTC CASSQDGDRLGPYEQYF
TRBJ2-3 TRBD2 TRBV29-1 many TGCAGCTCCAAAGCCTTGACTAGCGGCGACACAGATACGCAGTATTTT CSSKALTSGDTDTQYF
TRBJ2-2 NA TRBV7-9 NA TGTGCCAGCAGAGCAGGGGGGGGCGCGAACACCGGGGAGCTGTTTTTT CASRAGGGANTGELFF
TRBJ2-2 NA TRBV4-2 NA TGTGCCAGCAGCCAGGATAGCGTCGGGGAGCTGTTTTTT CASSQDSVGELFF
TRBJ1-4 NA TRBV7-9 many TGTGCCAGCAGCCAGCCGCTGCCGAATGAAAAACTGTTTTTT CASSQPLPNEKLFF
TRBJ2-7 TRBD2 TRBV5-4 medium-sized TGTGCCAGCAGTACTAGCGGCTTGACCTCCTACGAGCAGTACTTC CASSTSGLTSYEQYF
TRBJ1-1 NA TRBV4-1 many TGCGCCAGCAGCGGAGGCCGGGTGGGTCCTGAAGCTTTCTTT CASSGGRVGPEAFF
TRBJ2-1 NA TRBV29-1 many TGCAGCGTTGAAGATCGGGATAGGAGCTCCTACAATGAGCAGTTCTTC CSVEDRDRSSYNEQFF
TRBJ2-3 NA TRBV30 many TGTGCCTGGAGTGTCATCTCTCACAGAGATACGCAGTATTTT CAWSVISHRDTQYF
TRBJ2-1 TRBD2 TRBV2 NA TGTGCCAGCAGTGGTAGTAGCGGGGGCAGCTCCTACAATGAGCAGTTCTTC CASSGSSGGSSYNEQFF
TRBJ2-3 NA TRBV5-6 NA TGTGCCAGCAGCTTATTGGACACGAACACAGATACGCAGTATTTT CASSLLDTNTDTQYF
TRBJ2-2 TRBD2 TRBV20-1 few TGCAGTGCTAGAGATGCGGGGGGCAACACCGGGGAGCTGTTTTTT CSARDAGGNTGELFF
TRBJ1-1 NA TRBV5-1 NA TGCGCCAGCAGACCTCCTGAGAGAACCACTGAAGCTTTCTTT CASRPPERTTEAFF
TRBJ2-1 NA TRBV7-6 NA TGTGCCAGCAGCTTAGAGGGGAGCCGCTCCTACAATGAGCAGTTCTTC CASSLEGSRSYNEQFF
TRBJ2-7 NA TRBV4-3 few TGCGCCAGCAGCCAAGATCTGGGGGCTTTGTACGAGCAGTACTTC CASSQDLGALYEQYF
TRBJ2-1 NA TRBV25-1 few TGTGCCAGCACCTCGCAGGGGGGGGGCCGCGTTGAGCAGTTCTTC CASTSQGGGRVEQFF
TRBJ2-1 TRBD2 TRBV19 NA TGTGCCAGTAGTAAAGAGGCGGGGGGGACCTACAATGAGCAGTTCTTC CASSKEAGGTYNEQFF
TRBJ2-7 NA TRBV4-3 many TGCGCCAGCAGCCAAGATCAATTCTACGAGCAGTACTTC CASSQDQFYEQYF
TRBJ2-1 TRBD2 TRBV3-1 few TGTGCCAGCAGCCCGACGACTAGCGGGGGCTACAATGAGCAGTTCTTC CASSPTTSGGYNEQFF
TRBJ2-1 TRBD2 TRBV6-2/TRBV6-3 NA TGTGCCAGCAGTTCCCGACTAGCGGGAGGGAATGAGCAGTTCTTC CASSSRLAGGNEQFF
TRBJ2-3 NA TRBV2 NA TGTGCCAGCAGTGGACCCGAAGATACGCAGTATTTT CASSGPEDTQYF
TRBJ1-1 TRBD1 TRBV27 few TGTGCCAGCAGTTTTACAGGGGGGGTCACTGAAGCTTTCTTT CASSFTGGVTEAFF
TRBJ2-1 NA TRBV4-3 NA TGCGCCAGCAGCCCCACTGCTGCGGGACCCTACAATGAGCAGTTCTTC CASSPTAAGPYNEQFF
TRBJ2-3 TRBD2 TRBV2 few TGTGCCAGACCCGGACTAGCGGGGGGGGGAACCCCCCCAGATACGCAGTATTTT CARPGLAGGGTPPDTQYF
TRBJ2-1 NA TRBV9 many TGTGCCAGCACCCCCCCTGGTCCGAGCTCCTACAATGAGCAGTTCTTC CASTPPGPSSYNEQFF
TRBJ2-7 NA TRBV3-1 many TGTGCCAGCAGCCAAGACGGCCGATTGGAGAAGCAGTACTTC CASSQDGRLEKQYF
TRBJ2-2 TRBD2 TRBV5-1 many TGCGCCAGCAGCTTGGGACTGACGGGAGGACCTGGACCCGGGGAGCTGTTTTTT CASSLGLTGGPGPGELFF
TRBJ2-7 NA TRBV4-3 NA TGCGCCAGCGCTTACGAGCAGTACTTC CASAYEQYF
TRBJ2-7 NA TRBV12-3/TRBV12-4 many TGTGCCAGCACCCCTTCTTCGAGGGGGTTCGCCTACGAGCAGTACTTC CASTPSSRGFAYEQYF
TRBJ2-7 TRBD1 TRBV7-9 many TGTGCCAGCAGCGATACAGGGGAACCTTACGAGCAGTACTTC CASSDTGEPYEQYF
TRBJ2-3 TRBD2 TRBV27 NA TGTGCCAGCATCGATCTAGCGGGGGGCACAGATACGCAGTATTTT CASIDLAGGTDTQYF
TRBJ1-1 TRBD1 TRBV11-3 NA TGTGCCAGCAGCTTAGAATTAAGGTCTCGGGACAGGTTGGGGCAAATGAACACTGAAGCTTTCTTT CASSLELRSRDRLGQMNTEAFF
TRBJ2-1 TRBD2 TRBV6-2/TRBV6-3 NA TGTGCCAGCAGTTTACTAGCGGGCGACGTTTTGTTCTTC CASSLLAGDVLFF